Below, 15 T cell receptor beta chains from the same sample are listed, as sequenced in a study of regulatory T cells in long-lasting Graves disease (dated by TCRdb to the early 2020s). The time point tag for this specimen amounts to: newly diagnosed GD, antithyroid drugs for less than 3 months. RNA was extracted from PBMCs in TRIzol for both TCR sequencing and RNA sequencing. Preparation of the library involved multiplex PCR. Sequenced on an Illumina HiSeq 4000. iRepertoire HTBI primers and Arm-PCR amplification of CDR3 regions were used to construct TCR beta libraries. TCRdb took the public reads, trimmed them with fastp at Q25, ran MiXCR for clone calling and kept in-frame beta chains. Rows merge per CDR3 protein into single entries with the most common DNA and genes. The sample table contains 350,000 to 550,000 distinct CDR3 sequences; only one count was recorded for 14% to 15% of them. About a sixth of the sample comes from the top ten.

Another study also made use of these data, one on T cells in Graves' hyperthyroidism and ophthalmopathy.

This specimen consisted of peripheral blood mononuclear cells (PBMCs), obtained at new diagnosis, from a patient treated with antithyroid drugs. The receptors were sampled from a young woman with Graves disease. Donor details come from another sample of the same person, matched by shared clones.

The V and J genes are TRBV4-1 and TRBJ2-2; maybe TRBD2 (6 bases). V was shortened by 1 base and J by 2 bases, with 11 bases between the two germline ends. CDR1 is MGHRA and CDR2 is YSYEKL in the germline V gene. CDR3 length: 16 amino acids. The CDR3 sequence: CASSQGGAGNTGELFF. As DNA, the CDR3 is TGCGCCAGCAGCCAAGGGGGTGCGGGAAACACCGGGGAGCTGTTTTTT.

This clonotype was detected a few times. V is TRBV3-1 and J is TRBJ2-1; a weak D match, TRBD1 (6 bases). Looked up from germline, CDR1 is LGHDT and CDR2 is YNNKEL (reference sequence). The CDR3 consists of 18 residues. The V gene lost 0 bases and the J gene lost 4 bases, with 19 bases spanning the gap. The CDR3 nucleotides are TGTGCCAGCAGCCAAGATGTCCCGGACAGCCCCCCATACAATGAGCAGTTCTTC. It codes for CASSQDVPDSPPYNEQFF.

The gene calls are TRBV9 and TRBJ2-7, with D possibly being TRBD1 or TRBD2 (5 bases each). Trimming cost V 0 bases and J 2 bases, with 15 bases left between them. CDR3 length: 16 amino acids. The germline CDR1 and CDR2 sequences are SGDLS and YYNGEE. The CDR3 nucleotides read TGTGCCAGCAGCGTAGGGGGGACCCCGAAGACCTACGAGCAGTACTTC. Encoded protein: CASSVGGTPKTYEQYF. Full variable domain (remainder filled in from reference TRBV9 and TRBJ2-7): DSGVTQTPKHLITATGQRVTLRCSPRSGDLSVYWYQQSLDQGLQFLIQYYNGEERAKGNILERFSAQQFPDLHSELNLSSLELGDSALYFCASSVGGTPKTYEQYFGPGTRLTVT.

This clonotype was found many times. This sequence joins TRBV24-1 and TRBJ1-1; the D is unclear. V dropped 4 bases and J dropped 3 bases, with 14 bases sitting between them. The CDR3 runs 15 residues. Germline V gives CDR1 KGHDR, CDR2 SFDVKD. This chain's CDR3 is CATSESRGTDTEAFF. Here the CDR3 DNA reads TGTGCCACCAGTGAGTCCCGGGGAACGGACACTGAAGCTTTCTTT.

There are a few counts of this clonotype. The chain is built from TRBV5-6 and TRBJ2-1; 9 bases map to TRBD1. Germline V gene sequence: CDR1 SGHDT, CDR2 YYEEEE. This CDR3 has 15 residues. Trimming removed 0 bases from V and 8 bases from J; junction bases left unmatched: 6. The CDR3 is CASSLVGQGRYEQFF. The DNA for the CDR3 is TGTGCCAGCAGCTTGGTAGGACAGGGGAGGTATGAGCAGTTCTTC.

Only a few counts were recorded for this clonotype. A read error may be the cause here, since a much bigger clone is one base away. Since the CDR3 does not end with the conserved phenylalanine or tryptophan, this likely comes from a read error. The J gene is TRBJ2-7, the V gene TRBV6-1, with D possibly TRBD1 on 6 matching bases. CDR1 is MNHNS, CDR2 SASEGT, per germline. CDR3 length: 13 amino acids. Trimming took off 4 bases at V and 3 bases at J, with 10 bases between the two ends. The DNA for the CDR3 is TGTGCCAGCAGTGTCACAGGGATCTACGAGCAGTACCTC. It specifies CASSVTGIYEQYL.

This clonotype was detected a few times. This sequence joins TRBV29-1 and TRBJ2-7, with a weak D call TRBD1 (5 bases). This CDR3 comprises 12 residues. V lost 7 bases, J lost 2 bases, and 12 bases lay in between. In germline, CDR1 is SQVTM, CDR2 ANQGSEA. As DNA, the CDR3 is TGCAGCGGTACGAAGGACACCTACGAGCAGTACTTC. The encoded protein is CSGTKDTYEQYF.

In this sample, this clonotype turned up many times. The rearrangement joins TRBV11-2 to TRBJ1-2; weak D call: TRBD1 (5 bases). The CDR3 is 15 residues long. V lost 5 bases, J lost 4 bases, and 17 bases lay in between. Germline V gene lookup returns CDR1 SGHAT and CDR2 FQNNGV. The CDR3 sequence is CASSDLDTLGYGYTF. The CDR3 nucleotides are TGTGCCAGCAGCGACTTGGACACCTTGGGCTATGGCTACACCTTC.

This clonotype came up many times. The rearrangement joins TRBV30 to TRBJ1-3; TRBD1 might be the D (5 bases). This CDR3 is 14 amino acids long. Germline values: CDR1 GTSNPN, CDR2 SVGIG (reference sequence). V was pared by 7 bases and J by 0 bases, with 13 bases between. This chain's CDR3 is CALAWGGSGNTIYF. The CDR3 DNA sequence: TGTGCCTTGGCGTGGGGCGGCTCTGGAAACACCATATATTTT.

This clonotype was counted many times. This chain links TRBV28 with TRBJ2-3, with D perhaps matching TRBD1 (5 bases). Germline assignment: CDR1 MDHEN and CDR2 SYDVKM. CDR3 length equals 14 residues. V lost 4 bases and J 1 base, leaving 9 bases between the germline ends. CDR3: CASSSPRGTDTQYF. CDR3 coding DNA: TGTGCCAGCAGTTCTCCCAGGGGCACAGATACGCAGTATTTT.

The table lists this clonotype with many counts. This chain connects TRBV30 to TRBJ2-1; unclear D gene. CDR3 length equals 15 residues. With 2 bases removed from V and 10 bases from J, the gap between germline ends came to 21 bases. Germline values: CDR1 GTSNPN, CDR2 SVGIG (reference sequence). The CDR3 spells CAWSQSRLTRSEQFF. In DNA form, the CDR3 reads TGTGCCTGGAGTCAATCTAGGTTAACACGTTCGGAGCAGTTCTTC.

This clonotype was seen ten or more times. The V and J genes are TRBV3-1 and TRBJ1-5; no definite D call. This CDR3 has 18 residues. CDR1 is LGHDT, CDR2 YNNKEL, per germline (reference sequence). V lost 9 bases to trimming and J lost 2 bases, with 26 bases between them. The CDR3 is CARDRTARAVWGNQPQHF. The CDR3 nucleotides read TGTGCCAGAGATAGGACCGCCCGGGCCGTGTGGGGCAATCAGCCCCAGCATTTT.

CDR3 in amino acids: CASSIVAGGNEQYF. The DNA of the CDR3 is TGTGCCAGTAGTATAGTGGCAGGGGGTAACGAGCAGTACTTC. The rearrangement links TRBV19 to TRBJ2-7; 7 positions match TRBD1. The CDR3 consists of 14 residues. Germline loops: CDR1 LNHDA, CDR2 SQIVND (reference sequence). V was pared by 1 base and J by 5 bases, with 5 bases of the junction left unmatched.

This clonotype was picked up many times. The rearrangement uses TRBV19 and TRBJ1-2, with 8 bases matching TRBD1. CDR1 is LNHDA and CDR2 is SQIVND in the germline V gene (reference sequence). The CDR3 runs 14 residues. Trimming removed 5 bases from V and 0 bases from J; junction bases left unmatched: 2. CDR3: CASSDRGANYGYTF. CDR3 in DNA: TGTGCCAGTAGTGACAGGGGAGCTAACTATGGCTACACCTTC. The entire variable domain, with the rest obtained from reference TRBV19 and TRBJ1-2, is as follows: DGGITQSPKYLFRKEGQNVTLSCEQNLNHDAMYWYRQDPGQGLRLIYYSQIVNDFQKGDIAEGYSVSREKKESFPLTVTSAQKNPTAFYLCASSDRGANYGYTFGSGTRLTVV.

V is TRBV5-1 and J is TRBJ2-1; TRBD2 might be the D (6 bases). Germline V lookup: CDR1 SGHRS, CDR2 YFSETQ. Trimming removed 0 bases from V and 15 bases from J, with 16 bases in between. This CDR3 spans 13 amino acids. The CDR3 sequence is CASSLDPDYPPFF. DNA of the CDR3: TGCGCCAGCAGCTTGGACCCGGACTACCCCCCGTTCTTC.